This T cell receptor beta chain was identified in a study of identical twins. Per the germline V gene, CDR1 is MNHEY and CDR2 is SVGAGI. The CDR3 is 15 residues long. Trimming took 0 bases from V and 2 from J; bases not matched to a gene: 1. A single record per CDR3 protein comes from TCRdb applying MiXCR to the 5' RACE reads. The sample lists around 960,000 distinct CDR3 sequences; around 12% were seen once. This clonotype was seen ten or more times. This same sample was also taken into another study, of yellow fever vaccine responses in identical twins. From that report: Reportedly, twins showed a vaccine T cell response that looked partly convergent and partly personalized.

This rearrangement joins TRBV6-5 to TRBJ1-2; 9 bases line up with TRBD1. Sequencing was done on a sample of PBMCs. This clonotype was obtained from a woman younger than 35 in good health. The CDR3 DNA is TGTGCCAGCAGTTACTCCGACAGGGGGAACTATGGCTACACCTTC. Amino acid sequence: CASSYSDRGNYGYTF.